A single sample is the source of the 27 T cell receptor beta chains below, sequenced in a study of cytomegalovirus exposure and HLA in healthy donors. The PCR ran on 60 Vbeta and 13 Jbeta primers. Measured with immunoSEQ multiplex PCR; TCRdb has only the in-frame clones, and not every one. This table has about 150,000 clones, roughly 80% appearing once. The sequenced sample consisted of PBMCs. These receptor sequences come from a man aged 35-49 years in good health and CMV-seropositive.

The chain joins TRBV11-2 to TRBJ2-3; 7 nucleotides match TRBD2. Germline V gene sequence: CDR1 SGHAT, CDR2 FQNNGV. The V and J ends lost 5 bases and 0 bases, in that order; junction bases with no gene match: 8. The CDR3 loop spans 16 amino acids. This CDR3 reads CASSGIAGPSTDTQYF. In DNA, the CDR3 is TGTGCCAGCAGCGGGATAGCGGGCCCTAGCACAGATACGCAGTATTTT. Combining the CDR3 with reference TRBV11-2 and TRBJ2-3 gives the whole variable domain EAGVAQSPRYKIIEKRQSVAFWCNPISGHATLYWYQQILGQGPKLLIQFQNNGVVDDSQLPKDRFSAERLKGVDSTLKIQPAKLEDSAVYLCASSGIAGPSTDTQYFGPGTRLTVL.

V usage is TRBV5-4 and J usage is TRBJ2-7; 8 bases line up with TRBD1. V trimming: 4 bases; J trimming: 5 bases; junction bases outside the gene matches: 5. Germline CDR1 SGHNT, CDR2 YYREEE (reference sequence). The CDR3 totals 13 residues. The CDR3 DNA sequence: TGTGCCAGCAGCCCCGGACAGGGCCACGAGCAGTACTTC. Its translation is CASSPGQGHEQYF.

Here the CDR3 reads CASSLAGDSPLHF. CDR3 sequence (DNA): TGTGCCAGCAGCTTGGCAGGGGACTCACCCCTCCACTTT. The V call is TRBV5-5, the J call TRBJ1-6; perhaps TRBD1 as D (6 bases). CDR3 length: 13 amino acids. The V and J ends lost 0 bases and 10 bases respectively, with 8 bases between them. Germline V lookup: CDR1 SGHKS, CDR2 YYEKEE (reference sequence).

V and J are TRBV6-5 and TRBJ2-7; 12 nucleotides match TRBD2. Germline lookup yields CDR1 MNHEY and CDR2 SVGAGI. The CDR3 is made up of 16 amino acids. Unmatched junction bases numbered 5, after V lost 2 bases and J lost 3 bases. DNA for the CDR3: TGTGCCAGCAGTTACAATGGACTAGCGGGAAACTACGAGCAGTACTTC. This gives the protein CASSYNGLAGNYEQYF.

This clone has ten or more counts. The rearrangement joins TRBV4-3 to TRBJ2-7; 14 bases line up with TRBD2. J gave up 2 bases and V 1 base, and 1 base lay outside the gene matches. In germline, CDR1 is LGHNA, CDR2 YSLEER. This CDR3 is 16 amino acids long. The CDR3 loop is CASSQGGLAGAYEQYF. CDR3 coding DNA: TGCGCCAGCAGCCAAGGGGGACTAGCGGGAGCCTACGAGCAGTACTTC.

This sequence joins TRBV5-6 and TRBJ2-3; D not certain. CDR1 SGHDT and CDR2 YYEEEE come from the germline V gene. The CDR3 is made up of 15 amino acids. The V gene lost 2 bases and the J gene lost 0 bases, with 10 bases spanning the gap. In DNA, the CDR3 is TGTGCCAGCAGCTTTAGTTTTACTAGCACAGATACGCAGTATTTT. Residues: CASSFSFTSTDTQYF. Combining the CDR3 with reference TRBV5-6 and TRBJ2-3 gives the whole variable domain DAGVTQSPTHLIKTRGQQVTLRCSPKSGHDTVSWYQQALGQGPQFIFQYYEEEERQRGNFPDRFSGHQFPNYSSELNVNALLLGDSALYLCASSFSFTSTDTQYFGPGTRLTVL.

This chain joins TRBV11-3 and TRBJ2-2; D is unresolved. Germline CDR1 is SGHNT and CDR2 is YENEEA. The CDR3 totals 14 residues. V dropped 1 base and J dropped 3 bases, with 6 bases sitting between them. CDR3 amino acids: CASSLVSHTGELFF. The CDR3 region has the DNA TGTGCCAGCAGCTTAGTGAGTCACACCGGGGAGCTGTTTTTT.

The chain couples TRBV28 to TRBJ2-7, with D possibly matching TRBD1 (7 bases). Deletions cut 6 bases from V and 5 bases from J, with 26 bases between. CDR1 is MDHEN and CDR2 is SYDVKM in the germline V gene. The CDR3 is 17 amino acids. This CDR3 is CASRVYGGGQGVDEQYF. CDR3 DNA: TGTGCCAGCAGAGTTTACGGTGGGGGGCAGGGGGTAGACGAGCAGTACTTC.

This sequence joins TRBV9 and TRBJ1-5, with 10 bases matching TRBD1. Germline values: CDR1 SGDLS, CDR2 YYNGEE. This CDR3 region has 16 residues. J was trimmed by 5 bases and V by 4 bases; bases with no gene match: 9. CDR3 residues: CASSPRDRGWDQPQHF. CDR3 DNA sequence: TGTGCCAGCAGCCCCCGGGACAGGGGCTGGGATCAGCCCCAGCATTTT.

The chain is built from TRBV28 and TRBJ2-7; 7 nucleotides match TRBD2. This CDR3 spans 15 amino acids. The trim removed 6 bases at V and 0 bases at J, leaving 8 bases unmatched. Germline CDR1 MDHEN, CDR2 SYDVKM. CDR3 sequence: CASSPGGEGSYEQYF. Here the CDR3 DNA reads TGTGCCAGCAGCCCCGGCGGGGAGGGCTCCTACGAGCAGTACTTC.

This clone turned up a few times. CDR3 residues: CASSQGGGRAVYEQYF. The CDR3 nucleotides read TGTGCCAGCAGCCAAGGGGGCGGGAGGGCCGTGTACGAGCAGTACTTC. The chain couples TRBV7-2 to TRBJ2-7; 9 bases are shared with TRBD2. CDR3 length: 16 residues. Germline lookup yields CDR1 SGHTA and CDR2 FQGNSA. V gave up 5 bases and J gave up 4 bases; unmatched junction bases: 12.

The rearrangement uses TRBV14 and TRBJ1-5, with D unclear. The CDR3 contains 13 residues. The germline V and J ends were trimmed by 1 base and 5 bases, with 6 bases remaining between them. Germline assignment: CDR1 SGHDN and CDR2 FVKESK. The CDR3 is CASSQGADQPQHF. The DNA for the CDR3 is TGTGCCAGCAGCCAAGGGGCCGATCAGCCCCAGCATTTT.

The chain carries TRBV15 and TRBJ2-1, with 9 bases identical to TRBD1. The CDR3 runs 15 residues. The germline gives CDR1 LNHNV, CDR2 YYDKDF (reference sequence). The junction had 7 bases not matched to a gene; V was cut back by 3 bases and J by 7 bases. Here the CDR3 reads CATSRGGTGRNEQFF. In DNA form, the CDR3 reads TGTGCCACCAGCAGGGGGGGGACAGGGCGAAATGAGCAGTTCTTC.

The chain recombines TRBV5-6 with TRBJ2-1; 10 bases fit TRBD2. With 2 bases clipped from V and 5 bases from J, the junction kept 4 bases outside the gene matches. The germline V gene encodes CDR1 SGHDT and CDR2 YYEEEE. The CDR3 has 15 amino acids. The CDR3 DNA sequence: TGTGCCAGCAGCTTACCTAGCGGGAGCCACAATGAGCAGTTCTTC. Its translation: CASSLPSGSHNEQFF.

The V call is TRBV28, the J call TRBJ2-5, with D perhaps matching TRBD2 (5 bases). Germline values: CDR1 MDHEN, CDR2 SYDVKM. CDR3 length equals 13 residues. The V end was cut by 4 bases, the J end by 6 bases, with 12 bases between. This CDR3 reads CASSSRPGKTQYF. The CDR3, as DNA: TGTGCCAGCAGTTCCCGACCGGGGAAGACCCAGTACTTC.

V gene TRBV7-6 combines with J gene TRBJ2-5; TRBD1 is a possible D gene (6 bases). V shed 5 bases and J shed 3 bases, with 16 bases lying between them. Germline V gene data show CDR1 as SGHVS and CDR2 as FNYEAQ. The CDR3 length is 15 residues. DNA of the CDR3: TGTGCCAGCAGCCATAGAGGGGCAGGGGAAGAGACCCAGTACTTC. Encoded protein: CASSHRGAGEETQYF.

V usage is TRBV19 and J usage is TRBJ2-2; 11 bases match TRBD1. CDR3 length equals 16 residues. Trimming at V came to 5 bases and at J to 3 bases, leaving 5 bases not matched to a gene. The germline V gene has CDR1 LNHDA and CDR2 SQIVND (reference sequence). The CDR3 protein is CASSWGTGGYTGELFF. The CDR3 DNA follows: TGTGCCAGTAGTTGGGGGACAGGGGGTTACACCGGGGAGCTGTTTTTT.

The V call is TRBV7-2, the J call TRBJ2-1; D is possibly TRBD1 (5 bases). With 2 bases removed from V and 6 bases from J, the gap between germline ends came to 20 bases. The germline CDR1 and CDR2 sequences are SGHTA and FQGNSA. The CDR3 is made up of 17 amino acids. CDR3 coding DNA: TGTGCCAGCAGCTTAAGTGGGGCCGTAGTTGTTCCCAATGAGCAGTTCTTC. It specifies CASSLSGAVVVPNEQFF.

In nucleotides, the CDR3 is TGTGCCAGCAGCCAAGATTTCTGGCTAGGCCCCGGGGATGAGCAGTTCTTC. Translation gives CASSQDFWLGPGDEQFF. The rearrangement uses TRBV14 and TRBJ2-1; possibly TRBD2 for D (5 bases). The CDR3 has 17 amino acids. V was shortened by 0 bases and J by 8 bases, with 20 bases between the two germline ends. Germline CDR1 is SGHDN and CDR2 is FVKESK.

The chain links TRBV7-2 to TRBJ2-7; 7 positions agree with TRBD2. Germline V gene sequence: CDR1 SGHTA, CDR2 FQGNSA. The J segment lost 4 bases and the V segment lost 1 base, leaving 7 bases of the junction unmatched. The CDR3 consists of 15 residues. The DNA for the CDR3 is TGTGCCAGCAGCTTAGTGGGGCGGGAGTGGTACGAGCAGTACTTC. This encodes CASSLVGREWYEQYF.

The genes are TRBV2 and TRBJ2-3, with TRBD2 identical over 9 bases. Trimming cost V 6 bases and J 4 bases; bases outside gene matches: 8. This CDR3 is built from 15 residues. In germline, CDR1 is SNHLY, CDR2 FYNNEI. The CDR3: CASSIAGERADTQYF. CDR3 nucleotide sequence: TGTGCCAGCAGCATAGCGGGAGAGCGGGCAGATACGCAGTATTTT. Filled out from reference TRBV2 and TRBJ2-3, the complete variable domain reads EPEVTQTPSHQVTQMGQEVILRCVPISNHLYFYWYRQILGQKVEFLVSFYNNEISEKSEIFDDQFSVERPDGSNFTLKIRSTKLEDSAMYFCASSIAGERADTQYFGPGTRLTVL.

V gene TRBV7-8 combines with J gene TRBJ2-7, with unresolved D. Germline values: CDR1 SGHVS, CDR2 FQNEAQ. Trimming removed 2 bases at V and 0 bases at J, with 8 bases between. The CDR3 runs to 14 residues. The CDR3 sequence: CASSLLPGSYEQYF. Here the CDR3 DNA reads TGTGCCAGCAGCTTACTTCCCGGCTCCTACGAGCAGTACTTC.

V is TRBV19 and J is TRBJ1-1, with a tentative D call TRBD1 (6 bases). The germline CDR1 and CDR2 sequences are LNHDA and SQIVND (reference sequence). The CDR3 covers 12 residues. V lost 4 bases and J 7 bases, leaving 10 bases between the germline ends. The CDR3 DNA reads TGTGCCAGTAGTAGAGGGGGATTTGAAGCTTTCTTT. Translated, it gives CASSRGGFEAFF.

The chain has TRBV7-2 and TRBJ2-6; no reliable D call. CDR3 length equals 14 residues. Germline-derived CDR1 and CDR2 are SGHTA and FQGNSA. V was cut by 6 bases and J by 0 bases, with 6 bases left in between. The CDR3 sequence is CASRLPSGANVLTF. The CDR3, as DNA: TGTGCCAGCAGACTACCCTCTGGGGCCAACGTCCTGACTTTC.

The chain couples TRBV15 to TRBJ1-2; D is possibly TRBD1 (5 bases). This CDR3 is 15 amino acids long. Looked up from germline, CDR1 is LNHNV and CDR2 is YYDKDF (reference sequence). V lost 3 bases, J lost 0 bases, and 11 bases lay in between. The CDR3 bases are TGTGCCACCAGCAGCCAGGGTTTCCCTAACTATGGCTACACCTTC. Translated: CATSSQGFPNYGYTF. The whole variable domain, remainder taken from reference TRBV15 and TRBJ1-2, is DAMVIQNPRYQVTQFGKPVTLSCSQTLNHNVMYWYQQKSSQAPKLLFHYYDKDFNNEADTPDNFQSRRPNTSFCFLDIRSPGLGDTAMYLCATSSQGFPNYGYTFGSGTRLTVV.

The V and J genes are TRBV11-2 and TRBJ2-1, with 11 bases matching TRBD2. With V trimmed by 3 bases and J by 7 bases, 5 bases remained unmatched. CDR3 length: 15 residues. Germline V gives CDR1 SGHAT, CDR2 FQNNGV. This CDR3 reads CASSFSGRAENEQFF. CDR3 nucleotides: TGTGCCAGCAGCTTTAGCGGGAGGGCAGAGAATGAGCAGTTCTTC.

The chain combines TRBV7-2 with TRBJ1-4, with 7 bases identical to TRBD1. The germline CDR1 and CDR2 sequences are SGHTA and FQGNSA. The CDR3 is 14 amino acids. V dropped 5 bases and J dropped 4; count of bases not matched to a gene: 4. For the CDR3, the DNA is TGTGCCAGCAGCCCGGGACAGAGTAATGAAAAACTGTTTTTT. Its translation: CASSPGQSNEKLFF.